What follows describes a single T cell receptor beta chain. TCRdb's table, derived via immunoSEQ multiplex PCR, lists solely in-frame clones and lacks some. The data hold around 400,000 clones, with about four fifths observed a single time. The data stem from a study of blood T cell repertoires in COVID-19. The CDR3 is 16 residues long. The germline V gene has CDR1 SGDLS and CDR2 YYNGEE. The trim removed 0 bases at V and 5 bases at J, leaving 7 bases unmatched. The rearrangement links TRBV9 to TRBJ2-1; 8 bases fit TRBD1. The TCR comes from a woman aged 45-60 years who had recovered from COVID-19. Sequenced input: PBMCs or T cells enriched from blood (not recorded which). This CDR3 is CASSVAPGQVNNEQFF. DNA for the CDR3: TGTGCCAGCAGCGTAGCGCCGGGACAGGTAAACAATGAGCAGTTCTTC.